This T cell receptor (beta chain) was obtained from a study of cytomegalovirus exposure and HLA in healthy donors. Germline loops: CDR1 SNHLY, CDR2 FYNNEI. Trimming took off 8 bases at V and 2 bases at J, with 12 bases between the two ends. CDR3 length: 14 residues. The PCR was carried out with 60 Vbeta primers and 13 Jbeta primers. Assay used: immunoSEQ multiplex PCR; TCRdb lists only in-frame clones, some missing. This table has about 150,000 clones, around 80% appearing once. The source is a man aged 25-40 years in good health and CMV-seropositive. This chain uses TRBV2 with TRBJ2-2, with D perhaps TRBD1 (6 bases). Sequenced: PBMCs. The CDR3 sequence: CASGQGHNTGELFF. The CDR3 DNA follows: TGTGCCAGCGGTCAGGGACACAACACCGGGGAGCTGTTTTTT.